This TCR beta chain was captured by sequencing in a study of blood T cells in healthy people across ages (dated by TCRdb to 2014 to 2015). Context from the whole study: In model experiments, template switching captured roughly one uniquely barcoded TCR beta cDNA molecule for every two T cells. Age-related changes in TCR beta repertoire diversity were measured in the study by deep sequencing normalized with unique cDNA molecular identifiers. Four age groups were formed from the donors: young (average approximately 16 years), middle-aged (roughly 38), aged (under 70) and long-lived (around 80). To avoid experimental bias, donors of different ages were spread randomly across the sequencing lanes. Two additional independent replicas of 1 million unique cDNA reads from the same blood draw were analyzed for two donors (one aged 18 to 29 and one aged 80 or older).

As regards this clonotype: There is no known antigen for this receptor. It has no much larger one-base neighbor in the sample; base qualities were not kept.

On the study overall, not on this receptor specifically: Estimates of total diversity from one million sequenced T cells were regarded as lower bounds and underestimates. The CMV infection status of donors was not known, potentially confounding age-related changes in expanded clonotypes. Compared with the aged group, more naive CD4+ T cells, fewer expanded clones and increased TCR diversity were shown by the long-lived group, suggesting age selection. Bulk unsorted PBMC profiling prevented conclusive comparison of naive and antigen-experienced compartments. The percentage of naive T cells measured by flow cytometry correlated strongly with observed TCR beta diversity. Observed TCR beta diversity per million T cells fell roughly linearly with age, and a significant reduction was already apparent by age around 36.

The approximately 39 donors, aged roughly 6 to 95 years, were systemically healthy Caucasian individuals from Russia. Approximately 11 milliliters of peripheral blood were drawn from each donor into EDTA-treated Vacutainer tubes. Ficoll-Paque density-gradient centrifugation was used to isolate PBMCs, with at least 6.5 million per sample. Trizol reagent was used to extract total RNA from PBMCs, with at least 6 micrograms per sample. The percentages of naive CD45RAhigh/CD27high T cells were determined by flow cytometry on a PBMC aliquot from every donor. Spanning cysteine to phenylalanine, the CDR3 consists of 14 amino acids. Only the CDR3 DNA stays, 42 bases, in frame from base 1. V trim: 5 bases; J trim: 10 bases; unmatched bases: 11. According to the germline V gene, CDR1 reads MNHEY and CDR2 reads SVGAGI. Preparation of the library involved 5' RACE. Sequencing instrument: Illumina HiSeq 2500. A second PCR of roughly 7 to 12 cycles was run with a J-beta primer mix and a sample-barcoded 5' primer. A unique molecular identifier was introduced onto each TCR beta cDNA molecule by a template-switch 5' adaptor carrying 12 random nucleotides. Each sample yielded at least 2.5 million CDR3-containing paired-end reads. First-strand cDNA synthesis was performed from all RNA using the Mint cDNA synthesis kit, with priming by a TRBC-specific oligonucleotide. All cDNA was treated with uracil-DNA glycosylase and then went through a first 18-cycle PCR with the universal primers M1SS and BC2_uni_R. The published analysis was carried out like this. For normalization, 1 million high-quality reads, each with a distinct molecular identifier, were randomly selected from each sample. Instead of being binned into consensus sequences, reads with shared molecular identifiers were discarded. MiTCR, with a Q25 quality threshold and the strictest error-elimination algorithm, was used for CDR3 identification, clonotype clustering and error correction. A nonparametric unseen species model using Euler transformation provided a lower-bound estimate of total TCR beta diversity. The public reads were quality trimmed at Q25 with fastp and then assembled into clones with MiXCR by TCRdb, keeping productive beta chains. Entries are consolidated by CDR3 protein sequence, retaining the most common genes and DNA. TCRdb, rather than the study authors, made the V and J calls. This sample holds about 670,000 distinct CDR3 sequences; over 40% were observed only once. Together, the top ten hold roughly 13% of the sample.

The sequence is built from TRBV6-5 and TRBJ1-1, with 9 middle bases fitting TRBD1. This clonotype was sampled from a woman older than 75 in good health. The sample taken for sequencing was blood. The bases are TGTGCCAGCAGTCCCTTAGGACAGGGGACTACAGCTTTCTTT. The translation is CASSPLGQGTTAFF.